The rows below give T cell receptor beta chains drawn from one sample of a study of neurological immune-mediated disorders. TCRdb re-called the 5' RACE reads with MiXCR, one entry per CDR3 protein. The sample records tens of thousands of distinct CDR3 sequences, roughly 14% being singletons. Sequencing input: PBMCs. The receptors were gathered from a woman between 50 and 59 years old in good health. The CDR3 runs from the conserved cysteine through the conserved F or W. The order of the fields is J gene, V gene, clone size, CDR3 length, D gene, CDR3 DNA, CDR3 protein. A D gene is named only where the DNA matches it firmly. The size entry is marked missing in some rows and otherwise reads once, few, many or a size class.

j_gene: TRBJ2-3
v_gene: TRBV5-1
abundance: many
len: 15
d_gene: TRBD1
CDR3nt: TGCGCCAGCAGCTTGGAGACAGGGCTGGGGGATACGCAGTATTTT
CDR3aa: CASSLETGLGDTQYF

j_gene: TRBJ2-2
v_gene: TRBV24-1
abundance: many
len: 16
d_gene: TRBD1
CDR3nt: TGTGCCACCAGTGACCCGGGACAGGGGTTTTCCGGGGAGCTGTTTTTT
CDR3aa: CATSDPGQGFSGELFF

j_gene: TRBJ1-1
v_gene: TRBV10-3
abundance: -
len: 13
d_gene: -
CDR3nt: TGTGCCGCGTTGGAGGGAAGAAATACTGAAGCTTTCTTT
CDR3aa: CAALEGRNTEAFF

j_gene: TRBJ1-2
v_gene: TRBV6-5
abundance: many
len: 15
d_gene: TRBD1
CDR3nt: TGTGCCAGCACGGGACAGGGGGCTTCTTATTATGGCTACACCTTC
CDR3aa: CASTGQGASYYGYTF

j_gene: TRBJ2-7
v_gene: TRBV11-2
abundance: many
len: 14
d_gene: -
CDR3nt: TGTGCCAGCAGCTTAGCCAGGCTTTTCTACGAGCAGTACTTC
CDR3aa: CASSLARLFYEQYF

j_gene: TRBJ2-5
v_gene: TRBV5-1
abundance: many
len: 15
d_gene: -
CDR3nt: TGCGCCAGCAGCTTGGCGCCGGTATCACAAGAGACCCAGTACTTC
CDR3aa: CASSLAPVSQETQYF

j_gene: TRBJ1-1
v_gene: TRBV5-1
abundance: -
len: 15
d_gene: TRBD1
CDR3nt: TGCGCCAGCAGCCCAAGACAGGGGGCCCACACTGAAGCTTTCTTT
CDR3aa: CASSPRQGAHTEAFF

j_gene: TRBJ1-1
v_gene: TRBV4-2
abundance: -
len: 15
d_gene: -
CDR3nt: TGTGCCACCAGCCAATGCTCCAGCAAGAACACTGAAGCTTTCTTT
CDR3aa: CATSQCSSKNTEAFF

j_gene: TRBJ2-2
v_gene: TRBV5-1
abundance: many
len: 12
d_gene: -
CDR3nt: TGCGCCAGAGAACGGGGAGTCGGGGAGCTGTTTTTT
CDR3aa: CARERGVGELFF

j_gene: TRBJ2-5
v_gene: TRBV6-1
abundance: many
len: 16
d_gene: TRBD1
CDR3nt: TGTGCCAGCAGTGAAAGGACTGGGACAGCCCAAGAGACCCAGTACTTC
CDR3aa: CASSERTGTAQETQYF

j_gene: TRBJ2-7
v_gene: TRBV5-1
abundance: many
len: 15
d_gene: TRBD1
CDR3nt: TGCGCCAGCAGCCGCGGGACAGGGGTGGTCGACGAGCAGTACTTC
CDR3aa: CASSRGTGVVDEQYF

j_gene: TRBJ1-1
v_gene: TRBV5-1
abundance: many
len: 14
d_gene: -
CDR3nt: TGCGCCAGCAGCTTGGATAGCGGGAACACTGAAGCTTTCTTT
CDR3aa: CASSLDSGNTEAFF

j_gene: TRBJ1-2
v_gene: TRBV6-5
abundance: -
len: 12
d_gene: TRBD1
CDR3nt: TGTGCCAGCAGGGACAGGGATGGAGGCTACACCTTC
CDR3aa: CASRDRDGGYTF

j_gene: TRBJ1-5
v_gene: TRBV29-1
abundance: many
len: 14
d_gene: -
CDR3nt: TGCAGCGTAGGCGGGCCCCCCAGCAATCAGCCCCAGCATTTT
CDR3aa: CSVGGPPSNQPQHF

j_gene: TRBJ1-1
v_gene: TRBV29-1
abundance: many
len: 12
d_gene: -
CDR3nt: TGCAGCGTTGGAGATCCGAACACTGAAGCTTTCTTT
CDR3aa: CSVGDPNTEAFF

j_gene: TRBJ1-5
v_gene: TRBV7-8
abundance: many
len: 15
d_gene: -
CDR3nt: TGTGCCAGCAGCTTAGGTCCGGGTTTCAATCAGCCCCAGCATTTT
CDR3aa: CASSLGPGFNQPQHF

j_gene: TRBJ1-1
v_gene: TRBV11-3
abundance: -
len: 15
d_gene: TRBD1
CDR3nt: TGTGCCAGCAGGAGAATGGACAGGGCGAACACTGAAGCTTTCTTT
CDR3aa: CASRRMDRANTEAFF

j_gene: TRBJ2-7
v_gene: TRBV7-6
abundance: once
len: 13
d_gene: -
CDR3nt: TGTGCCAACAGCTTAAGCCGGCCCTACGAGCAGTACTTT
CDR3aa: CANSLSRPYEQYF

j_gene: TRBJ2-3
v_gene: TRBV29-1
abundance: -
len: 15
d_gene: -
CDR3nt: TGCAGCGTTTATCCGGGTCGACCTAGCACAGATACGCAGTATTTT
CDR3aa: CSVYPGRPSTDTQYF

j_gene: TRBJ2-1
v_gene: TRBV5-1
abundance: many
len: 15
d_gene: TRBD2
CDR3nt: TGCGCCAGCAGCTTGGTCGTGGGGGGGATCGGTGAGCAGTTCTTC
CDR3aa: CASSLVVGGIGEQFF